The T cell receptor beta chain under discussion was sequenced for a study of blood T cell repertoires in COVID-19. This clone was observed many times. Some clones are missing from TCRdb's copy, which holds only in-frame ones; the method was immunoSEQ multiplex PCR. Seen here are over 250,000 clones, around 84% observed once, and the top ten hold approximately 4%. Losses at the gene ends were 3 bases for V and 8 bases for J; bases not matched to a gene: 7. This CDR3 region has 15 residues. CDR1 is SGHDN and CDR2 is FVKESK in the germline V gene. The TCR originated in a man aged 30 to 39 with acute COVID-19. This chain links TRBV14 with TRBJ2-1; the match to TRBD2 covers 10 bases. The sequencing input was PBMCs or T cells enriched from blood (not recorded which). This CDR3 reads CASSQIAGGGHEQFF. As DNA, the CDR3 is TGTGCCAGCAGCCAGATAGCGGGGGGTGGGCATGAGCAGTTCTTC.